This T cell receptor beta chain was documented in a study of blood T cell repertoires in COVID-19. The CDR3 has 15 amino acids. Per germline, CDR1 SGHNT and CDR2 YYREEE (reference sequence). V shed 2 bases, J shed 5 bases, and the junction held 7 bases outside the gene matches. TCRdb's copy holds only in-frame clones and misses some; the assay was immunoSEQ multiplex PCR. Of about 230,000 clones in the sample, more than 65% were seen once. The sequencing input was peripheral blood. The chain is built from TRBV5-4 and TRBJ2-1, with TRBD2 matching 7 bases. This TCR was recovered from a man aged 35-49 years who had recovered from COVID-19. The CDR3: CASSFSAGPHNEQFF. As DNA, the CDR3 is TGTGCCAGCAGCTTTTCAGCGGGGCCGCACAATGAGCAGTTCTTC.